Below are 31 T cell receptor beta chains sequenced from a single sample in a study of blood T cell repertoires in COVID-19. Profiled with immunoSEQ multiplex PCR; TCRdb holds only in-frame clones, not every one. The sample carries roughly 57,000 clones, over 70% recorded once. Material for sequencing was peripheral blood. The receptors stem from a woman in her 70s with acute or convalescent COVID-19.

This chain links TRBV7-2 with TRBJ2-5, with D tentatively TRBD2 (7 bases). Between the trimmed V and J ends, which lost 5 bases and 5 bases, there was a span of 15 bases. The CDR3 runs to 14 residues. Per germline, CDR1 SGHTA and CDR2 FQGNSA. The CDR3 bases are TGTGCCAGCAGCACCGGGGGGCCGCGGGAGACCCAGTACTTC. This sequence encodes CASSTGGPRETQYF.

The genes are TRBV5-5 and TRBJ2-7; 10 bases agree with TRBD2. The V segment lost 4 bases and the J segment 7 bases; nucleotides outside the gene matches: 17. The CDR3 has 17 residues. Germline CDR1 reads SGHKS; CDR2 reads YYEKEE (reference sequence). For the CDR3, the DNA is TGTGCCAGCAGCCTACAATGGGCTAGCGGGGGAGTTTGGGAGCAGTACTTC. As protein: CASSLQWASGGVWEQYF.

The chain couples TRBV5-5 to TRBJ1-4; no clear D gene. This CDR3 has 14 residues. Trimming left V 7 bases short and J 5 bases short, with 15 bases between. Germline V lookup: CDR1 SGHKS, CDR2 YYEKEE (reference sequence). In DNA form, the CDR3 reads TGTGCCAGCCGGATGGGAGGGTTGAATGAAAAACTGTTTTTT. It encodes CASRMGGLNEKLFF.

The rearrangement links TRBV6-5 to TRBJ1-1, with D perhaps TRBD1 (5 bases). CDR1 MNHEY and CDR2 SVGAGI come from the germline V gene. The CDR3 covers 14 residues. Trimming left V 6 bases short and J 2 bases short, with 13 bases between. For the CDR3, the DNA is TGTGCCAGCAGCAGGGACTTTCTTAACACTGAAGCTTTCTTT. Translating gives CASSRDFLNTEAFF.

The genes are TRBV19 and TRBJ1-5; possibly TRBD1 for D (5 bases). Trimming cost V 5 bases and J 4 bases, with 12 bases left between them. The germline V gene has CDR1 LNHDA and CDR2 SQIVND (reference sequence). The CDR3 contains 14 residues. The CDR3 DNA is TGTGCCAGTAGTGGCAGGGCTAGGAATCAGCCCCAGCATTTT. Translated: CASSGRARNQPQHF.

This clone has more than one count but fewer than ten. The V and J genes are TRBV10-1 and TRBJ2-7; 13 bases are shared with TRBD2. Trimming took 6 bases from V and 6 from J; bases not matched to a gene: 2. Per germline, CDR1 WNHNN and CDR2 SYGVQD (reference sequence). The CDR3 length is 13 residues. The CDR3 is CASSGLAGAEQYF. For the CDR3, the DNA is TGCGCCAGCAGCGGACTAGCGGGGGCCGAGCAGTACTTC.

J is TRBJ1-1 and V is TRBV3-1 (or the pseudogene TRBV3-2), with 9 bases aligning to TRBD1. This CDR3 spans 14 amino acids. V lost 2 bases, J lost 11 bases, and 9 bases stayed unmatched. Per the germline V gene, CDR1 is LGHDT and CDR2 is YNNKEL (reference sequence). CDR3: CASSQFHGTGTAFF. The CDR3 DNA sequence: TGTGCCAGCAGCCAATTCCACGGGACAGGGACGGCTTTCTTT.

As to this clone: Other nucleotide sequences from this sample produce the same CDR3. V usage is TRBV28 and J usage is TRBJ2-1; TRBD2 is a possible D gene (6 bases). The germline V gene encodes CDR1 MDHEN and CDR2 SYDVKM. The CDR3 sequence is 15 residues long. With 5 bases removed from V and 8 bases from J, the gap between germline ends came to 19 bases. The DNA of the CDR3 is TGTGCCAGCAGTCTCCCACGGACGGGGGAGGATGAGCAGTTCTTC. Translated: CASSLPRTGEDEQFF.

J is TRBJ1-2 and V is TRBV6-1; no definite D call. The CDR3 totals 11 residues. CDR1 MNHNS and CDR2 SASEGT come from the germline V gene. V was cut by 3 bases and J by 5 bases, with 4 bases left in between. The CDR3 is CASSDPYGYTF. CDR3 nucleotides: TGTGCCAGCAGTGACCCTTATGGCTACACCTTC.

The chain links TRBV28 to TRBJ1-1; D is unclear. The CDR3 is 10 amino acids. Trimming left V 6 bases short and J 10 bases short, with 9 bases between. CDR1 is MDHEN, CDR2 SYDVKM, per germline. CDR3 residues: CASRSRRAFF. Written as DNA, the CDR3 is TGTGCCAGCAGGAGCCGTCGAGCTTTCTTT. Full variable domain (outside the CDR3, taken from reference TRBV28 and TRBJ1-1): DVKVTQSSRYLVKRTGEKVFLECVQDMDHENMFWYRQDPGLGLRLIYFSYDVKMKEKGDIPEGYSVSREKKERFSLILESASTNQTSMYLCASRSRRAFFGQGTRLTVV.

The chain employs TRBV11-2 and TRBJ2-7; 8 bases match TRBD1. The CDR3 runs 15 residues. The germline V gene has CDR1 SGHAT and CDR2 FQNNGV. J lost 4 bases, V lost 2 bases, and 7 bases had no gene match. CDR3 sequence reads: CASSLTGTGLYEQYF. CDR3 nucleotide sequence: TGTGCCAGCAGCTTAACCGGGACAGGACTTTACGAGCAGTACTTC.

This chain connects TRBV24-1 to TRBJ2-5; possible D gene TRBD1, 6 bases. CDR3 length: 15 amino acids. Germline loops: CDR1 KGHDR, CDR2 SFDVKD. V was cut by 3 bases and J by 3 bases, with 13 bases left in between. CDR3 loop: CATSDPGQLKETQYF. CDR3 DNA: TGTGCCACCAGTGATCCGGGACAACTTAAAGAGACCCAGTACTTC.

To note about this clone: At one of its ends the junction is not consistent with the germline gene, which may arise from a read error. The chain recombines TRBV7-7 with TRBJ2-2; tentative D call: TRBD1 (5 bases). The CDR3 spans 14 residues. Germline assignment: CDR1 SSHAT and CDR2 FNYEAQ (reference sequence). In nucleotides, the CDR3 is TGTGCTAGCAGCTCGCAGGGGAACACCGGGGAGCTGTTTTTT. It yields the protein CASSSQGNTGELFF.

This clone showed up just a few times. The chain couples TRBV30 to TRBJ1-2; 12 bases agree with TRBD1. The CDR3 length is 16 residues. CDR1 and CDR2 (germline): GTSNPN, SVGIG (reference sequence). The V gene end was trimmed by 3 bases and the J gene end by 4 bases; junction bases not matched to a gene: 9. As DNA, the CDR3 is TGTGCCTGGAGCTTCGGGGGACAGGGGGCCGGCTATGGCTACACCTTC. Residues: CAWSFGGQGAGYGYTF.

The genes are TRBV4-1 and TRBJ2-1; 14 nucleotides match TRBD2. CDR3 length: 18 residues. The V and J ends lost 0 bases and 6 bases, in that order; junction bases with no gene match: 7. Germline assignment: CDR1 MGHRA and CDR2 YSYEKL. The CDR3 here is CASSQEVTSGGDVNEQFF. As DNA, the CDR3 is TGCGCCAGCAGCCAAGAGGTGACTAGCGGGGGGGACGTCAATGAGCAGTTCTTC.

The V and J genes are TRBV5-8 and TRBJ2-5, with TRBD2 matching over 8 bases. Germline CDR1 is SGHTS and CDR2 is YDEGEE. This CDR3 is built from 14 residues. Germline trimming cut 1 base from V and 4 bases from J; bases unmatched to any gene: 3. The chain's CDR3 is CASSLHSGGETQYF. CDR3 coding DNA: TGTGCCAGCAGCTTGCACAGCGGGGGAGAGACCCAGTACTTC.

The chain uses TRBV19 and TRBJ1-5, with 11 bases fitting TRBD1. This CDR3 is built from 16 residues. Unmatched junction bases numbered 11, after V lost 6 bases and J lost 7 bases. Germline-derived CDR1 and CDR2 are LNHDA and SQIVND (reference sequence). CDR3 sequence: CASSLALDRGRQPQHF. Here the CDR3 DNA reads TGTGCCAGTAGCCTCGCCCTGGACAGGGGGCGGCAGCCCCAGCATTTT.

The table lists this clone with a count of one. The CDR3 DNA reads as TGTGCCAGCAGCCCTCCGCGGGGGGAGCAGTACTTC. Its translation: CASSPPRGEQYF. V usage is TRBV4-2 and J usage is TRBJ2-7; the match to TRBD2 covers 7 bases. In germline, CDR1 is LGHNA, CDR2 YNFKEQ. The CDR3 length is 12 residues. Trimming cost V 4 bases and J 7 bases; bases outside gene matches: 4.

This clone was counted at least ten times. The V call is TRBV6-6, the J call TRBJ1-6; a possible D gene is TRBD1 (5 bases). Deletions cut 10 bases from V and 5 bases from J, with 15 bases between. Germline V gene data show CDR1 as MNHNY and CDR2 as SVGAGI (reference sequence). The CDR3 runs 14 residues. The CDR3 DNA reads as TGTGCCATCCGGGCGACAGATAATAATTCACCCCTCCACTTT. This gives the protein CAIRATDNNSPLHF.

CDR3 nucleotides: TGTGCCAGCAGCTTAGTAGACAGGGGCAGGAATCAGCCCCAGCATTTT. Amino acids: CASSLVDRGRNQPQHF. The chain joins TRBV7-9 to TRBJ1-5; 8 bases line up with TRBD1. Germline V gives CDR1 SEHNR, CDR2 FQNEAQ (reference sequence). The CDR3 extends over 16 amino acids. Losses at the gene ends were 1 base for V and 4 bases for J; bases not matched to a gene: 6.

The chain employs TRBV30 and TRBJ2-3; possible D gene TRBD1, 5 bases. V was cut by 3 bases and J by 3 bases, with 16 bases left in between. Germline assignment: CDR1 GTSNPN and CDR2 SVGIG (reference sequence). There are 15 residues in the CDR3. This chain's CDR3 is CAWSDWGERTDTQYF. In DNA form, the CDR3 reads TGTGCCTGGAGCGATTGGGGCGAGAGGACAGATACGCAGTATTTT.

CDR3 sequence (DNA): TGTGCCAGCAGTTCGACAGGGGGGGTATTCAACTATGGCTACACCTTC. This codes for CASSSTGGVFNYGYTF. The chain carries TRBV27 and TRBJ1-2, with 9 nucleotides matching TRBD1. The junction had 8 bases not matched to a gene; V was cut back by 4 bases and J by 2 bases. Germline V CDR1 and CDR2: MNHEY, SMNVEV (reference sequence). The CDR3 extends over 16 amino acids.

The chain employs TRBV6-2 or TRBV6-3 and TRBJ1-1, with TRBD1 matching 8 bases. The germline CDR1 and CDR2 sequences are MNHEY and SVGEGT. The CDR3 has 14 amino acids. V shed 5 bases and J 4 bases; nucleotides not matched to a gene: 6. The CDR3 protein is CASSTRQGSTEAFF. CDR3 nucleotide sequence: TGTGCCAGCAGTACGCGACAGGGGAGCACTGAAGCTTTCTTT.

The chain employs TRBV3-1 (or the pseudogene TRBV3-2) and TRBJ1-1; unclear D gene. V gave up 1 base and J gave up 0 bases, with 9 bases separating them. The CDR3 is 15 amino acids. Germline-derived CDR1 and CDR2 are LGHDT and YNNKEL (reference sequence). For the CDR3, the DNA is TGTGCCAGCAGCCAAGGGCAGAACATGAACACTGAAGCTTTCTTT. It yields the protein CASSQGQNMNTEAFF.

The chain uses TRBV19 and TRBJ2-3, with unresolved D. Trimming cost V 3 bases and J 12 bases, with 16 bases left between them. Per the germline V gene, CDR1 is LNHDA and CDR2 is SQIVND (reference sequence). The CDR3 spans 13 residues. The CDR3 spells CASSIKDRDSQYF. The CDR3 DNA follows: TGTGCCAGTAGTATTAAAGACCGCGACTCACAGTATTTT.

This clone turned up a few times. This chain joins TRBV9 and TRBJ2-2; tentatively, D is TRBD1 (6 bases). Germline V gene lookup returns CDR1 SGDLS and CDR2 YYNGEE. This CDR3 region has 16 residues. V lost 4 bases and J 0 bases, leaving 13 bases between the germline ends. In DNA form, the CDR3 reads TGTGCCAGCAGCCTAGCCGGGACATCGAACACCGGGGAGCTGTTTTTT. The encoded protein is CASSLAGTSNTGELFF.

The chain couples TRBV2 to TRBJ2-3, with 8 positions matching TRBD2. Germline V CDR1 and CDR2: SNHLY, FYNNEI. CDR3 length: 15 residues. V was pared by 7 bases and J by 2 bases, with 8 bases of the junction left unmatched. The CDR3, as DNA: TGTGCCAGCAATCCTGCGGGGGGTATCACAGATACGCAGTATTTT. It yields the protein CASNPAGGITDTQYF.

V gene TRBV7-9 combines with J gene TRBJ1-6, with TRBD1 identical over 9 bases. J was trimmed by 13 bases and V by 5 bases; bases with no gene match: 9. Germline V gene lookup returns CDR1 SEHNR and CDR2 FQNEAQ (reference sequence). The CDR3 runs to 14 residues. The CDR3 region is CASSVGQGILPLHF. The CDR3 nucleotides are TGTGCCAGCAGCGTAGGACAGGGGATATTGCCCCTCCACTTT.

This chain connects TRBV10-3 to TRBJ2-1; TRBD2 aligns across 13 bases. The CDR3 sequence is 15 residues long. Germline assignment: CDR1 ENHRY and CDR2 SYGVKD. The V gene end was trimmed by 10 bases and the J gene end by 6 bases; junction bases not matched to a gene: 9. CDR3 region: CATSTSGGASNEQFF. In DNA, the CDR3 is TGTGCCACCTCCACTAGCGGGGGGGCCAGCAATGAGCAGTTCTTC.

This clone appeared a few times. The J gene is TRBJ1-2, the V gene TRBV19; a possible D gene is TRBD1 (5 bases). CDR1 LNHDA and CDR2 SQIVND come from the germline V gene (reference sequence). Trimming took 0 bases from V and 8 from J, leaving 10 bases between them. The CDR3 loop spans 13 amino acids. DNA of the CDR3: TGTGCCAGTAGTATAGATGGGGGGAAGGGCTACACCTTC. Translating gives CASSIDGGKGYTF.

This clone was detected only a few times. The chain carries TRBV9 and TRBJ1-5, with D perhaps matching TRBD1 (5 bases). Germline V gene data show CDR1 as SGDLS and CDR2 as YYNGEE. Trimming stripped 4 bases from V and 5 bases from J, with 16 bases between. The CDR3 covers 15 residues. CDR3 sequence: CASSLDGTLHQPQHF. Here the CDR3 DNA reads TGTGCCAGCAGCCTGGACGGGACTCTGCATCAGCCCCAGCATTTT.